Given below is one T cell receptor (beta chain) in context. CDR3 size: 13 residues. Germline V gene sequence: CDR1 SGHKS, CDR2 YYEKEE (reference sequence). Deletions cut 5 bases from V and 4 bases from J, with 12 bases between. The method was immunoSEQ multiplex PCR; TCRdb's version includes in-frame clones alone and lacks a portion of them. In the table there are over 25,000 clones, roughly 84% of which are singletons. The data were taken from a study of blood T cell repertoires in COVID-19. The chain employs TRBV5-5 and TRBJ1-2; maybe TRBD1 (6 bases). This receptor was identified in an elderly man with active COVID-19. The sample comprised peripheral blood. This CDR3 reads CASSRRGGYGYTF. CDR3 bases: TGTGCCAGCAGTCGCAGGGGCGGCTATGGCTACACCTTC.